This passage covers 26 T cell receptor beta chains from one sample sequenced in a study of breast tumors, draining lymph nodes, adjacent tissues. Breast cancer patients provided tissue from their axillary draining lymph nodes. TCRdb reanalysed the multiplex PCR reads using MiXCR and keeps one entry per CDR3 protein. The data contain 200,000 to 250,000 distinct CDR3 sequences, about 30% of them singletons. Source material: axillary lymph node tissue. The receptors shown here come from a female donor with breast cancer. Some clones in this sample may be carry-over from other donors' samples.

The chain employs TRBV7-8 and TRBJ1-3; 8 bases match TRBD1. The junction had 3 bases not matched to a gene; V was cut back by 4 bases and J by 4 bases. Per the germline V gene, CDR1 is SGHVS and CDR2 is FQNEAQ. This CDR3 has 14 residues. CDR3 residues: CASSYRGRGNTIYF. DNA for the CDR3: TGTGCCAGCAGCTACAGGGGGAGAGGAAACACCATATATTTT.

The sample holds many counts of this clonotype. The chain is built from TRBV3-1 and TRBJ1-3; 7 bases align to TRBD1. The trim removed 1 base at V and 9 bases at J, leaving 3 bases unmatched. CDR3 length: 13 amino acids. Germline V gene sequence: CDR1 LGHDT, CDR2 YNNKEL (reference sequence). The CDR3 DNA is TGTGCCAGCAGCCAAGGACAGGGAGTCACCATATATTTT. Protein: CASSQGQGVTIYF.

This clonotype was seen repeatedly, ten times or more. The chain has TRBV29-1 and TRBJ2-7; 9 bases agree with TRBD1. CDR3 length equals 13 residues. Germline V lookup: CDR1 SQVTM, CDR2 ANQGSEA. After removal of 7 bases from V and 6 bases from J, the junction contained 10 bases not matched to a gene. CDR3 sequence (DNA): TGCAGCGCTACCCTGGACAGGGGACGCGAGCAGTACTTC. It yields the protein CSATLDRGREQYF.

This clonotype appeared a few times. A much larger clone differs from this one at a single base, so this may be a read error. The chain carries TRBV13 and TRBJ1-5, with D unresolved. In germline, CDR1 is PRHDT, CDR2 FYEKMQ (reference sequence). The CDR3 consists of 13 residues. V lost 6 bases and J lost 7, with 13 bases in between. CDR3 sequence: CASSYPPDQPQHF. DNA for the CDR3: TGTGCCAGCAGTTACCCCCCGGACCAGCCCCAGCATTTT.

On this clonotype itself: One junction end does not reproduce the germline sequence, and a read error may be involved. V gene TRBV6-5 combines with J gene TRBJ2-1; 7 nucleotides align to TRBD1. CDR3 length equals 17 residues. In germline, CDR1 is MNHEY, CDR2 SVGAGI. The DNA for the CDR3 is TGTGCCAGCAGTCACTCGAAGGGACAGTTAGGGAGCAATGAGCAGTTCTTC. Its translation is CASSHSKGQLGSNEQFF.

This clonotype was seen repeatedly, ten times or more. This rearrangement joins TRBV7-9 to TRBJ2-5; D is perhaps TRBD1 or TRBD2 (5 bases each). The germline gives CDR1 SEHNR, CDR2 FQNEAQ (reference sequence). V was cut by 5 bases and J by 5 bases, with 21 bases left in between. The length of the CDR3 is 16 residues. The CDR3: CASSPGREGSWETQYF. The CDR3 DNA reads TGTGCCAGCAGCCCGGGGCGAGAGGGTAGTTGGGAGACCCAGTACTTC.

About this clonotype: A junction boundary mismatches the germline segment, possibly from a read error. The chain employs TRBV7-9 and TRBJ2-6, with 7 bases identical to TRBD1. CDR1 is SEHNR and CDR2 is FQNEAQ in the germline V gene (reference sequence). This CDR3 is built from 19 residues. The CDR3 protein is CASRRGGATPSSGPNVLTF. CDR3 sequence (DNA): TGTGCCAGCAGAAGAGGGGGCGCGACTCCCTCCTCTGGGCCCAACGTCCTGACTTTC. Complete variable domain (other parts from reference TRBV7-9 and TRBJ2-6): DTGVSQNPRHKITKRGQNVTFRCDPISEHNRLYWYRQTLGQGPEFLTYFQNEAQLEKSRLLSDRFSAERPKGSFSTLEIQRTEQGDSAMYLCASRRGGATPSSGPNVLTFGAGSRLTVL.

This clonotype was detected ten times or more. The genes are TRBV9 and TRBJ1-3; D is undetermined. Germline-derived CDR1 and CDR2 are SGDLS and YYNGEE. Trimming stripped 4 bases from V and 2 bases from J, with 7 bases between. The CDR3 sequence is 13 residues long. CDR3 residues: CASSPAPGNTIYF. The CDR3 DNA is TGTGCCAGCAGCCCGGCCCCTGGAAACACCATATATTTT.

This clonotype was counted at least ten times. The gene calls are TRBV30 and TRBJ2-7, with D perhaps given as TRBD1 or TRBD2 (5 bases each). Germline V gene lookup returns CDR1 GTSNPN and CDR2 SVGIG (reference sequence). The CDR3 spans 14 residues. The germline V and J ends were trimmed by 2 bases and 5 bases, with 16 bases remaining between them. The CDR3 DNA reads as TGTGCCTGGAGTCTGGGGGTCGGAGTCGACGAGCAGTACTTC. It encodes CAWSLGVGVDEQYF.

This clonotype was picked up many times. V and J are TRBV19 and TRBJ1-2, with D perhaps TRBD1 (6 bases). The CDR3 totals 14 residues. The germline V and J ends were trimmed by 7 bases and 3 bases, with 15 bases remaining between them. The germline V gene encodes CDR1 LNHDA and CDR2 SQIVND (reference sequence). The CDR3 DNA follows: TGTGCCAGTACCCCGGACAGTACTTACTATGGCTACACCTTC. Translation: CASTPDSTYYGYTF.

In its sample, this clonotype was seen a few times. This may be a read error: a much more frequent sequence differs by one nucleotide. The V and J genes are TRBV6-1 and TRBJ1-5, with 8 bases identical to TRBD1. CDR3 size: 15 residues. V gave up 4 bases and J gave up 5 bases; unmatched junction bases: 7. CDR1 and CDR2 from the germline V gene are MNHNS and SASEGT. The CDR3 spells CASSVDRGQDQPQHF. For the CDR3, the DNA is TGTGCCAGCAGTGTAGATAGGGGACAGGATCAGCCCCAGCATTTT.

On this clonotype itself: A read error may be the cause here, since a much bigger clone is one base away. The chain joins TRBV5-5 to TRBJ2-5; 8 nucleotides align to TRBD2. The V gene's germline CDR1 is SGHKS and CDR2 YYEKEE (reference sequence). The CDR3 is 15 amino acids. J gave up 9 bases and V 3 bases, and 13 bases lay outside the gene matches. The CDR3 sequence is CASSSPREGREAQYF. The CDR3 DNA reads as TGTGCCAGCAGCTCCCCCCGGGAGGGCCGTGAGGCCCAGTACTTC. Supplemented by reference TRBV5-5 and TRBJ2-5, the full variable domain reads DAGVTQSPTHLIKTRGQQVTLRCSPISGHKSVSWYQQVLGQGPQFIFQYYEKEERGRGNFPDRFSARQFPNYSSELNVNALLLGDSALYLCASSSPREGREAQYFGPGTRLLVL.

The sample holds a few counts of this clonotype. A much larger clone lies a single base off, so this may be a read error. The CDR3 nucleotides read TGCAGTGCTAGAGTTGGAGGACAGGGGACTACCGGGGAGCTGTTTTTT. Translating gives CSARVGGQGTTGELFF. The genes are TRBV20-1 and TRBJ2-2; 9 bases are a match to TRBD1. The V gene's germline CDR1 is DFQATT and CDR2 SNEGSKA (reference sequence). The J segment lost 5 bases and the V segment lost 1 base, leaving 8 bases of the junction unmatched. The CDR3 has 16 amino acids.

This clonotype was seen many times. The J gene is TRBJ2-7, the V gene TRBV20-1; D is uncertain. This CDR3 comprises 13 residues. Trimming shortened V by 0 bases and J by 0 bases, and 6 bases separated the two germline ends. The V gene's germline CDR1 is DFQATT and CDR2 SNEGSKA (reference sequence). The CDR3 region has the DNA TGCAGTGCTAGAGATCCCCGCTCCTACGAGCAGTACTTC. This translates into CSARDPRSYEQYF.

J is TRBJ2-7 and V is TRBV2; D might be TRBD1 (5 bases). Trimming shortened V by 8 bases and J by 2 bases, and 13 bases separated the two germline ends. Per the germline V gene, CDR1 is SNHLY and CDR2 is FYNNEI. CDR3 length: 13 residues. CDR3 region: CASCGALTYEQYF. The CDR3 region has the DNA TGTGCCAGCTGTGGGGCACTCACCTACGAGCAGTACTTC. Full variable domain (rest looked up from reference TRBV2 and TRBJ2-7): EPEVTQTPSHQVTQMGQEVILRCVPISNHLYFYWYRQILGQKVEFLVSFYNNEISEKSEIFDDQFSVERPDGSNFTLKIRSTKLEDSAMYFCASCGALTYEQYFGPGTRLTVT.

This clonotype was seen a few times. A clone one base away is much larger, so this may be a read error. The rearrangement joins TRBV5-1 to TRBJ2-5, with a possible D match to TRBD2 (6 bases). The CDR3 runs to 14 residues. Germline CDR1 SGHRS, CDR2 YFSETQ. CDR3 amino acids: CASSFKVGGEPQYF. The CDR3 nucleotides are TGCGCCAGCAGCTTTAAGGTGGGGGGAGAGCCCCAGTACTTC.

This clonotype was detected many times. This sequence joins TRBV28 and TRBJ1-4; D not certain. CDR3 length: 12 residues. Germline-derived CDR1 and CDR2 are MDHEN and SYDVKM. Trimming cost V 11 bases and J 7 bases, with 14 bases left between them. CDR3 residues: CACRSWGEKLFF. The CDR3 region has the DNA TGTGCCTGTAGGTCATGGGGTGAAAAACTGTTTTTT.

This clonotype was picked up many times. The junction departs from the called germline gene at one end, perhaps through a read error. The genes are TRBV5-1 and TRBJ1-2; no definite D call. The CDR3 is made up of 13 amino acids. Germline V lookup: CDR1 SGHRS, CDR2 YFSETQ. As DNA, the CDR3 is TGTGCCAGCAGCCCCGGCGCGAACTATGGCTACACCTTC. Protein product: CASSPGANYGYTF.

The chain employs TRBV19 and TRBJ1-1; D ambiguous. The V end lost 3 bases, the J end lost 3 bases, and 5 bases lay between the germline ends. Germline V gene data show CDR1 as LNHDA and CDR2 as SQIVND (reference sequence). This CDR3 has 12 residues. DNA of the CDR3: TGTGCCAGTAGTATGCAGGACACTGAAGCTTTCTTT. Residues: CASSMQDTEAFF. The full variable domain, in which reference TRBV19 and TRBJ1-1 provide the parts outside the CDR3, is DGGITQSPKYLFRKEGQNVTLSCEQNLNHDAMYWYRQDPGQGLRLIYYSQIVNDFQKGDIAEGYSVSREKKESFPLTVTSAQKNPTAFYLCASSMQDTEAFFGQGTRLTVV.

The chain joins TRBV11-2 to TRBJ2-1; TRBD1 might be the D (6 bases). Germline CDR1 is SGHAT and CDR2 is FQNNGV. Trimming shortened V by 6 bases and J by 7 bases, and 25 bases separated the two germline ends. This CDR3 contains 17 residues. The DNA of the CDR3 is TGTGCCAGCAGTTCGTGGGGAGCGGCAGGGGTTTGGAATGAGCAGTTCTTC. It specifies CASSSWGAAGVWNEQFF.

There are a few counts of this clonotype. The rearrangement joins TRBV30 to TRBJ2-3; 9 bases match TRBD2. This CDR3 contains 14 residues. With V trimmed by 3 bases and J by 5 bases, 6 bases remained unmatched. Germline CDR1 and CDR2: GTSNPN and SVGIG (reference sequence). The CDR3 protein is CAWRFSGSIDTQYF. CDR3 nucleotide sequence: TGTGCCTGGAGATTTAGCGGGAGTATAGATACGCAGTATTTT. Full variable domain (rest looked up from reference TRBV30 and TRBJ2-3): SQTIHQWPATLVQPVGSPLSLECTVEGTSNPNLYWYRQAAGRGLQLLFYSVGIGQISSEVPQNLSASRPQDRQFILSSKKLLLSDSGFYLCAWRFSGSIDTQYFGPGTRLTVL.

The chain is built from TRBV7-2 and TRBJ2-5; 7 bases are a match to TRBD1. Losses at the gene ends were 5 bases for V and 9 bases for J; bases not matched to a gene: 15. Per the germline V gene, CDR1 is SGHTA and CDR2 is FQGNSA. The CDR3 covers 15 residues. DNA of the CDR3: TGTGCCAGCAGCCTCGACAGGGTGTCGGGTCAGCCCCAGTACTTC. This sequence encodes CASSLDRVSGQPQYF.

The chain carries TRBV11-3 and TRBJ2-7; the match to TRBD2 covers 9 bases. This CDR3 comprises 14 residues. Germline values: CDR1 SGHNT, CDR2 YENEEA. V trimming: 1 base; J trimming: 3 bases; junction bases outside the gene matches: 1. The CDR3 coding sequence is TGTGCCAGCAGCTTAGCACTAGCGGGCTACGAGCAGTACTTC. Amino acid sequence: CASSLALAGYEQYF.

This clonotype was counted ten times or more. The J gene is TRBJ2-4, the V gene TRBV9; D gene uncertain. CDR1 is SGDLS and CDR2 is YYNGEE in the germline V gene. The V and J ends lost 3 bases and 6 bases respectively, with 10 bases between them. This CDR3 is built from 13 residues. Written as DNA, the CDR3 is TGTGCCAGCAGCGAGGCTCAGGCAAACATTCAGTACTTC. Protein product: CASSEAQANIQYF.

This clonotype was counted many times. The chain links TRBV14 to TRBJ2-1, with unresolved D. Trimming took 1 base from V and 6 from J, leaving 13 bases between them. The V gene's germline CDR1 is SGHDN and CDR2 FVKESK. The CDR3 has 15 residues. CDR3 nucleotide sequence: TGTGCCAGCAGCCAAGTGGTTCGAGTTCCCAATGAGCAGTTCTTC. Its translation: CASSQVVRVPNEQFF.

The sample holds many counts of this clonotype. V usage is TRBV12-3 or TRBV12-4 and J usage is TRBJ1-5; unclear D gene. The germline V and J ends were trimmed by 8 bases and 7 bases, with 9 bases remaining between them. The CDR3 length is 11 residues. CDR3 nucleotide sequence: TGTGCCAGCGGATTAGAGCAGCCCCAGCATTTT. Its protein product is CASGLEQPQHF.